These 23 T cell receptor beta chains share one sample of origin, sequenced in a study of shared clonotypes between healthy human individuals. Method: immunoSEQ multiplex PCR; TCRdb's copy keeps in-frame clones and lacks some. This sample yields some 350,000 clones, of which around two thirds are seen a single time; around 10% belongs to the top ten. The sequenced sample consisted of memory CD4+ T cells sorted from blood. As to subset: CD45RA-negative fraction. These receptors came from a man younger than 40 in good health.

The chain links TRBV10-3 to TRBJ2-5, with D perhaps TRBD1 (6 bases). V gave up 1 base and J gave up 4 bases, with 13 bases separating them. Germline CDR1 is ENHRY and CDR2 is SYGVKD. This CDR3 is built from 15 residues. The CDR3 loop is CAISEFQGNGETQYF. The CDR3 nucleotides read TGTGCCATCAGTGAGTTTCAGGGGAACGGAGAGACCCAGTACTTC.

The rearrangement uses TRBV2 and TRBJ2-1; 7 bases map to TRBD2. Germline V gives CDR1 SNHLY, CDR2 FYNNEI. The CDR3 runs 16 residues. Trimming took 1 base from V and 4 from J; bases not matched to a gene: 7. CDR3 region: CASSEEGGSGYNEQFF. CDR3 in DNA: TGTGCCAGCAGTGAAGAGGGCGGGAGCGGATACAATGAGCAGTTCTTC.

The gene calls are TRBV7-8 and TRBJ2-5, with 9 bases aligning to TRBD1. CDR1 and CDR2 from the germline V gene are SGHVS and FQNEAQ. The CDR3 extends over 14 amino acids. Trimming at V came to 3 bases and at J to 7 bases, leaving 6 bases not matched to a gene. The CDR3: CASSLDRGVVTQYF. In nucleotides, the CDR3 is TGTGCCAGCAGCTTGGACAGGGGTGTCGTGACCCAGTACTTC.

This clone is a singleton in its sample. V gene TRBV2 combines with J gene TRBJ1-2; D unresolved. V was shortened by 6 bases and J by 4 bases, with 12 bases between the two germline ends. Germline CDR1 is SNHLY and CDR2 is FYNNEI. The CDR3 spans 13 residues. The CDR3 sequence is CASSRPTFYGYTF. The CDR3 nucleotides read TGTGCCAGCAGCCGTCCTACCTTCTATGGCTACACCTTC. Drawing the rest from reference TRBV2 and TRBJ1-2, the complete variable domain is EPEVTQTPSHQVTQMGQEVILRCVPISNHLYFYWYRQILGQKVEFLVSFYNNEISEKSEIFDDQFSVERPDGSNFTLKIRSTKLEDSAMYFCASSRPTFYGYTFGSGTRLTVV.

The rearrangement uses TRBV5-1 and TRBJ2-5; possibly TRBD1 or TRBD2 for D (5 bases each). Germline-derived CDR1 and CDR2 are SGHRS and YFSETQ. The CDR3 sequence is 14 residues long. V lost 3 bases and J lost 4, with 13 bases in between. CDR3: CASSSGPAGETQYF. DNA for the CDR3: TGCGCCAGCAGCTCGGGGCCGGCAGGAGAGACCCAGTACTTC.

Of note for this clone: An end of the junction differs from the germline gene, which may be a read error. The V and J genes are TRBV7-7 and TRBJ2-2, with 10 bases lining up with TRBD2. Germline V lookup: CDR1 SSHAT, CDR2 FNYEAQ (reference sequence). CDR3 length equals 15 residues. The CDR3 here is CASSLTSGITGELFF. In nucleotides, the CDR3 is TGTGCTAGCAGCTTAACTAGCGGGATTACCGGGGAGCTGTTTTTT.

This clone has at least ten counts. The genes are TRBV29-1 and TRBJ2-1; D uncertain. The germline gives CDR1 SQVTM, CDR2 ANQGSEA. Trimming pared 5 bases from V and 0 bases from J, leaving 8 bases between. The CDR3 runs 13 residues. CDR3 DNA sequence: TGCAGCGTTATCGGTGTCTCCTACAATGAGCAGTTCTTC. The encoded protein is CSVIGVSYNEQFF.

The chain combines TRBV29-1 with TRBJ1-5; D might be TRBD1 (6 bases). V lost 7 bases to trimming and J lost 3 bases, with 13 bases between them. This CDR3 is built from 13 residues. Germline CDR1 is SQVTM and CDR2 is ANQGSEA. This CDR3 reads CSADQGPNQPQHF. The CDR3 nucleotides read TGCAGCGCCGATCAGGGGCCCAATCAGCCCCAGCATTTT.

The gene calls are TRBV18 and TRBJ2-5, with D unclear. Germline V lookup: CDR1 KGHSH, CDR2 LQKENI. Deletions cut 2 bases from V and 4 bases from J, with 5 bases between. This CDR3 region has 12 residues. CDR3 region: CASSPSRETQYF. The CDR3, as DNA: TGTGCCAGCTCACCATCTCGAGAGACCCAGTACTTC.

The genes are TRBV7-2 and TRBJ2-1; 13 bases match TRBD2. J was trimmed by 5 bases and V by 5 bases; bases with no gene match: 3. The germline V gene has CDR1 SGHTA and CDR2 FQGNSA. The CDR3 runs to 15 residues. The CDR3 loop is CASSRGLAGNNEQFF. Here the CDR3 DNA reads TGTGCCAGCAGCCGGGGACTAGCGGGAAACAATGAGCAGTTCTTC.

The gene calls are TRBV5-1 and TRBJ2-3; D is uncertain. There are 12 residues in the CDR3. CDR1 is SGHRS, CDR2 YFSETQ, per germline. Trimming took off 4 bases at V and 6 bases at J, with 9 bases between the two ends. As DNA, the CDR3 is TGCGCCAGCAGCACATTATGGGATACGCAGTATTTT. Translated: CASSTLWDTQYF.

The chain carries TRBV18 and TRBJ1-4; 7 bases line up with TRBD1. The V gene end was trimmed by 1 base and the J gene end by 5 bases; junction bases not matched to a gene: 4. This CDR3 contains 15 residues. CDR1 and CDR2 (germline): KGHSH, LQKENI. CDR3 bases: TGTGCCAGCTCACCACTCGACAGGGTCAATGAAAAACTGTTTTTT. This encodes CASSPLDRVNEKLFF. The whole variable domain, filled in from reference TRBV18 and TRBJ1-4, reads NAGVMQNPRHLVRRRGQEARLRCSPMKGHSHVYWYRQLPEEGLKFMVYLQKENIIDESGMPKERFSAEFPKEGPSILRIQQVVRGDSAAYFCASSPLDRVNEKLFFGSGTQLSVL.

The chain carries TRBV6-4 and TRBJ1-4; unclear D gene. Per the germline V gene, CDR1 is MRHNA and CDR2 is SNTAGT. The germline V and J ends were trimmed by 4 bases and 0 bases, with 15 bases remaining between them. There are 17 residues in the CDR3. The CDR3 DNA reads TGTGCCAGCAGTGTGCCTTTCGAGGGCGCAACTAATGAAAAACTGTTTTTT. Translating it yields CASSVPFEGATNEKLFF.

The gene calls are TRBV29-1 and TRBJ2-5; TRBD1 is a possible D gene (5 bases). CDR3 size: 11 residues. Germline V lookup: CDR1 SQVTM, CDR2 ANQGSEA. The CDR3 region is CSIGREETQYF. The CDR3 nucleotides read TGCAGTATTGGCAGGGAAGAGACCCAGTACTTC.

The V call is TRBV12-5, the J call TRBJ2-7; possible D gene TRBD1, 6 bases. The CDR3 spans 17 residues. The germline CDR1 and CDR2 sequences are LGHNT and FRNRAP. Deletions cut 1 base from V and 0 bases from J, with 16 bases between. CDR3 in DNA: TGTGCTAGTGGTTTGGAACAGGGAACCGGCTACTCCTACGAGCAGTACTTC. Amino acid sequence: CASGLEQGTGYSYEQYF. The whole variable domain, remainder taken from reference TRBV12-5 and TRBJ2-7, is DARVTQTPRHKVTEMGQEVTMRCQPILGHNTVFWYRQTMMQGLELLAYFRNRAPLDDSGMPKDRFSAEMPDATLATLKIQPSEPRDSAVYFCASGLEQGTGYSYEQYFGPGTRLTVT.

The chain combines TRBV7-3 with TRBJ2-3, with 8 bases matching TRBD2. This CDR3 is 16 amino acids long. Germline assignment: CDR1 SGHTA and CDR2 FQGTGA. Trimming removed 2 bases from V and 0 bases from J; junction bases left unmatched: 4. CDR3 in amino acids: CASSLGLAGSTDTQYF. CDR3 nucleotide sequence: TGTGCCAGCAGCTTAGGTCTAGCGGGTAGCACAGATACGCAGTATTTT. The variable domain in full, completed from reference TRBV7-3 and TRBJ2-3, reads GAGVSQTPSNKVTEKGKYVELRCDPISGHTALYWYRQSLGQGPEFLIYFQGTGAADDSGLPNDRFFAVRPEGSVSTLKIQRTERGDSAVYLCASSLGLAGSTDTQYFGPGTRLTVL.

The CDR3 DNA is TGTGCCAGCATAAGGAGACCGACAGGGTCCCACAATAATGAAAAACTGTTTTTT. Translating it yields CASIRRPTGSHNNEKLFF. This chain connects TRBV28 to TRBJ1-4, with 7 bases fitting TRBD1. The CDR3 is 18 amino acids. Germline values: CDR1 MDHEN, CDR2 SYDVKM. V was pared by 7 bases and J by 4 bases, with 18 bases of the junction left unmatched.

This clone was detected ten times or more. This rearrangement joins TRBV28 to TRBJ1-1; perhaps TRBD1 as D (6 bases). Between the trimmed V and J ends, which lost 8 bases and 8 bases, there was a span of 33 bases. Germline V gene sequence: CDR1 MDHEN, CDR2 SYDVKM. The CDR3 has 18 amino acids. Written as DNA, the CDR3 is TGTGCCAGCCCTCCAAAGGGGGGGCGGTTAAGCTACTTTAGCGAAGCTTTCTTT. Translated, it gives CASPPKGGRLSYFSEAFF.

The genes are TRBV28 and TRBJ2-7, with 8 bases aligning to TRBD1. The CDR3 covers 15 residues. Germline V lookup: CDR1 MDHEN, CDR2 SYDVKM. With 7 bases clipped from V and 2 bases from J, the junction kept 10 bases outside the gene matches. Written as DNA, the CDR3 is TGTGCCAGCAAACTAAGGACAGGGTTTACCTACGAGCAGTACTTC. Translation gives CASKLRTGFTYEQYF.

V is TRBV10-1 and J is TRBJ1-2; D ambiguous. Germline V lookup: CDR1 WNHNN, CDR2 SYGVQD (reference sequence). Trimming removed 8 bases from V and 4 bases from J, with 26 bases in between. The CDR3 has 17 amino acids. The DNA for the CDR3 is TGCGCCAGCGCTTTCGAAAGAGGAGGGCCAAACTTCTATGGCTACACCTTC. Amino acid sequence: CASAFERGGPNFYGYTF.

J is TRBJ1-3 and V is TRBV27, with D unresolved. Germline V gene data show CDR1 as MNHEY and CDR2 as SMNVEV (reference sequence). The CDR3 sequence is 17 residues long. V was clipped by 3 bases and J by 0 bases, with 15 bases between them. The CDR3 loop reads CASSLFPGGYSGNTIYF. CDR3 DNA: TGTGCCAGCAGTTTGTTTCCAGGAGGATACTCTGGAAACACCATATATTTT.

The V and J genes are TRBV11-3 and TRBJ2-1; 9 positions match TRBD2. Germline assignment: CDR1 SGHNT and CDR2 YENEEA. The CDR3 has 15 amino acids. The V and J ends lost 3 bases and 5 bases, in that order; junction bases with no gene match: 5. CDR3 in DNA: TGTGCCAGCAGCTTGACTAGCGGAGCCCACAATGAGCAGTTCTTC. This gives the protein CASSLTSGAHNEQFF. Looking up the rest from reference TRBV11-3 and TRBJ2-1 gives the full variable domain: EAGVVQSPRYKIIEKKQPVAFWCNPISGHNTLYWYLQNLGQGPELLIRYENEEAVDDSQLPKDRFSAERLKGVDSTLKIQPAELGDSAVYLCASSLTSGAHNEQFFGPGTRLTVL.

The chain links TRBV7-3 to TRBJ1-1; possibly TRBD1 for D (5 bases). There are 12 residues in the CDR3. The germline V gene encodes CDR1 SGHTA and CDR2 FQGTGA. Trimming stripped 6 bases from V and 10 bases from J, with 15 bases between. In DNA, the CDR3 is TGTGCCAGCAGTTACCCCGGGGGGGGAGCTTTCTTT. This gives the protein CASSYPGGGAFF. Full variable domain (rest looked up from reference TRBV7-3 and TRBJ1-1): GAGVSQTPSNKVTEKGKYVELRCDPISGHTALYWYRQSLGQGPEFLIYFQGTGAADDSGLPNDRFFAVRPEGSVSTLKIQRTERGDSAVYLCASSYPGGGAFFGQGTRLTVV.